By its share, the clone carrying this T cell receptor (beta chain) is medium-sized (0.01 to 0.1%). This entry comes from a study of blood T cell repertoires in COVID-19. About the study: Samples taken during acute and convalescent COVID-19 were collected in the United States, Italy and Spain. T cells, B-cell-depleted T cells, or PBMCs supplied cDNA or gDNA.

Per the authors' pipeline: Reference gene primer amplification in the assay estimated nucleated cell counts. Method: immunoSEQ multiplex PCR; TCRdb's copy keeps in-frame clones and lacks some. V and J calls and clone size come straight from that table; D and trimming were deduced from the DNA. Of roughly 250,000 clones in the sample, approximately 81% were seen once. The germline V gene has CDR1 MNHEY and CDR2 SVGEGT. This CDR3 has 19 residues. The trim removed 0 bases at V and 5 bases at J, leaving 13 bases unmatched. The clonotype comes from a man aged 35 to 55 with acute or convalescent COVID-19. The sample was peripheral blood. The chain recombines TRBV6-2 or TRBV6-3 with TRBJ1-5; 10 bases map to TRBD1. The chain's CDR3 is CASSYSDEPGQGWDQPQHF. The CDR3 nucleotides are TGTGCCAGCAGTTACTCGGATGAACCGGGACAGGGGTGGGATCAGCCCCAGCATTTT.